This T cell receptor (beta chain) was sequenced in a study of CD8+ T cells in alopecia areata (dated by TCRdb to the late 2010s). Notes on the research overall: Treated patients were enrolled in an open-label pilot trial of oral tofacitinib at 5 to 10 mg twice daily for moderate-to-severe alopecia areata. Clonality in the scalp was compared among normal scalp (n=4), patchy alopecia areata scalp (n=8), and alopecia totalis/universalis scalp (n=8). TCRbeta CDR3 regions were amplified by immunoSEQ multiplex PCR with 35 Vbeta forward and 13 Jbeta reverse primers. The RNA source kit depended on sample type: the PAXgene miRNA kit for fixed scalp, the miRNeasy kit for PBMCs, and the RNeasy kit for mouse skin. Tofacitinib was administered for 6 to 18 months, and 6 months of follow-up off drug were then conducted to assess delayed response and recurrence. In both human patients and the C3H/HeJ mouse model, the study applied high-throughput TCRbeta sequencing to look at T cell clonal expansion in alopecia areata. On the human side, TCRbeta sequencing was run on scalp tissue and on sorted CD4+ and CD8+ peripheral blood T cells from healthy controls and from alopecia areata patients with either patchy or totalis/universalis disease. Patients on tofacitinib were biopsied at baseline and after 4 and 24 weeks of treatment, and several of the patients also had a later scalp biopsy. The research as a whole found: Scalp TCR repertoire analysis is complicated because resident alphabeta T cells in normal human skin are also sequenced, whereas mouse skin is dominated by gammadelta T cells. Shared TCR sequences between patients were less evident than in mice, which may be partly attributable to HLA diversity in the patient population. Higher clonality and more expanded CD8+ clones were observed in lesional scalp than in normal scalp, particularly in alopecia totalis/universalis, a finding suggestive of antigenic drive.

Library preparation used the immunoSEQ multiplex PCR assay. To provide template for TCR sequencing, every sample had RNA extracted and reverse transcribed into cDNA. SuperScript III was used to make first-strand cDNA, primed with a 2:1 mix of oligo-dT and random hexamers. A synthetic immune receptor repertoire was used to measure amplification bias, and any remaining bias was corrected computationally. In the original analysis: Raw reads were preprocessed for error removal, and CDR3 was defined according to IMGT conventions as running from the conserved cysteine to phenylalanine. Clonality was calculated as 1 minus Shannon entropy normalized by log2 of the number of productive unique TCRs. Whether each scalp clone was CD4 or CD8 was inferred by checking scalp TCRbeta sequences against the CD4 and CD8 repertoires from sorted blood. TCRdb obtained this table from immuneACCESS and retained in-frame rearrangements with V and J assigned. These tables miss some clones; where compared with another copy, unresolved V genes account for less than half of the shortfall, and the remainder is unexplained. V, J and clone size are those of that table, while D and trimming were read from the DNA. The sample profile shows over 100,000 clones; 49% of them were found once. The ten largest make up roughly a sixth of the sample.

Reading the label with the study, this specimen's time point is: baseline before oral tofacitinib. Lesional scalp punch biopsies and peripheral blood were collected from alopecia areata patients. PBMCs were separated by density centrifugation and stained for CD3, CD4 and CD8, after which CD4+ and CD8+ T cells were sorted on a FACSAria. In the case of this clone: There is no known antigen for this receptor. No clone much larger than this one lies a single base away; base qualities are absent.

The cysteine opens and the phenylalanine closes a CDR3 of 12 amino acids. CDR3 DNA only is kept here, 36 bases in frame from base 1. Sequences MNHEY (CDR1) and SMNVEV (CDR2) are obtained from the germline V gene (reference sequence). Trimming costs V 6 bases and J 7 bases, and their ends lie 7 bases apart. The TCR comes from a human donor with alopecia areata. Recombination linked TRBV27 to TRBJ1-6; the D gene is perhaps TRBD1, on 6 matching bases. This specimen consisted of CD8+ T cells sorted from blood, obtained at week 0. CDR3 sequence: CASSRGNSPLHF. The bases read TGTGCCAGCAGCAGGGGAAATTCACCCCTCCACTTT.